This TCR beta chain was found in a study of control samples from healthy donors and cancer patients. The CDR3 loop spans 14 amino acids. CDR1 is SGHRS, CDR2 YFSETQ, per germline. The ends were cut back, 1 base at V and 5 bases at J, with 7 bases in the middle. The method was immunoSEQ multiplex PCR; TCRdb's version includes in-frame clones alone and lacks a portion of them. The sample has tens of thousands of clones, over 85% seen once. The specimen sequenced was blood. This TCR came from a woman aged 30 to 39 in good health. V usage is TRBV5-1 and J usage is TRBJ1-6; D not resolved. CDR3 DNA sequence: TGCGCCAGCAGCTTGCGGCCGAATAATTCACCCCTCCACTTT. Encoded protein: CASSLRPNNSPLHF.